The 5 T cell receptor beta chains below all came from one sample that was sequenced in a study of blood T cell repertoires in COVID-19. Profiled with immunoSEQ multiplex PCR; TCRdb holds only in-frame clones, not every one. The table records 100,000 to 150,000 clones, around two thirds of them present only once. The sample was peripheral blood. The receptor set was obtained from a woman between 65 and 79 years old with acute or convalescent COVID-19.

The rearrangement uses TRBV12-5 and TRBJ1-5, with D possibly matching TRBD1 (5 bases). Trimming stripped 3 bases from V and 7 bases from J, with 13 bases between. Germline V gene data show CDR1 as LGHNT and CDR2 as FRNRAP. The CDR3 spans 14 residues. The CDR3 DNA reads as TGTGCTAGTGGTTTAGGGGCAGGGTCCCAGCCCCAGCATTTT. This gives the protein CASGLGAGSQPQHF.

This clone was seen many times. The genes are TRBV5-5 and TRBJ2-6; 7 nucleotides agree with TRBD1. V shed 4 bases, J shed 0 bases, and the junction held 10 bases outside the gene matches. This CDR3 region has 18 residues. The germline V gene encodes CDR1 SGHKS and CDR2 YYEKEE (reference sequence). Here the CDR3 reads CASSLATGDPSGANVLTF. The DNA of the CDR3 is TGTGCCAGCAGCCTCGCCACAGGGGACCCCTCTGGGGCCAACGTCCTGACTTTC.

With respect to this clone: The identical CDR3 is also encoded by other nucleotide sequences in the sample. V and J are TRBV9 and TRBJ2-2; D call uncertain. Trimming removed 4 bases from V and 2 bases from J, with 3 bases in between. This CDR3 is 12 amino acids long. The germline V gene has CDR1 SGDLS and CDR2 YYNGEE. The CDR3 coding sequence is TGTGCCAGCAGCTCAAACACCGGGGAGCTGTTTTTT. Its translation is CASSSNTGELFF.

The V and J genes are TRBV6-1 and TRBJ1-2; D gene uncertain. V was clipped by 0 bases and J by 2 bases, with 7 bases between them. This CDR3 is 14 amino acids long. Germline assignment: CDR1 MNHNS and CDR2 SASEGT. The CDR3 is CASSEASKNYGYTF. DNA of the CDR3: TGTGCCAGCAGTGAAGCAAGCAAAAACTATGGCTACACCTTC.

This clone was observed a handful of times. This chain joins TRBV5-6 and TRBJ1-6; no definite D call. In germline, CDR1 is SGHDT, CDR2 YYEEEE. The CDR3 totals 16 residues. Trimming shortened V by 7 bases and J by 6 bases, and 20 bases separated the two germline ends. The CDR3 nucleotides read TGTGCCAGCGGCGGGCGTAGGGTCATGTCTAATTCACCCCTCCACTTT. Translating gives CASGGRRVMSNSPLHF.